Shown below are 18 T cell receptor beta chains from a single sample sequenced in a study of blood T cell repertoires in COVID-19. Using immunoSEQ multiplex PCR, the repertoire was profiled, and TCRdb retains in-frame clones only, with some absent. Among roughly 68,000 clones, roughly 89% were seen once, and the ten largest hold about 4.9%. Input material: peripheral blood. The receptor source for this set is a woman in her forties or fifties with active COVID-19.

This sequence joins TRBV6-5 and TRBJ2-7; D gene uncertain. CDR3 size: 12 residues. The germline CDR1 and CDR2 sequences are MNHEY and SVGAGI. The V gene lost 5 bases and the J gene lost 5 bases, with 10 bases spanning the gap. CDR3 in amino acids: CASSPTRNEQYF. CDR3 nucleotides: TGTGCCAGCAGTCCCACGCGCAACGAGCAGTACTTC.

The chain has TRBV27 and TRBJ2-1, with D possibly TRBD2 on 6 matching bases. Between the trimmed V and J ends, which lost 2 bases and 1 base, there was a span of 9 bases. The CDR3 runs 15 residues. Germline values: CDR1 MNHEY, CDR2 SMNVEV (reference sequence). CDR3 DNA: TGTGCCAGCAGTTTAGCGGGGCGATCCTACAATGAGCAGTTCTTC. It codes for CASSLAGRSYNEQFF.

V and J are TRBV7-9 and TRBJ2-5; D might be TRBD2 (6 bases). Per germline, CDR1 SEHNR and CDR2 FQNEAQ (reference sequence). The ends were cut back, 5 bases at V and 7 bases at J, with 17 bases in the middle. CDR3 length: 14 amino acids. CDR3: CASSPWTNKGTQYF. CDR3 DNA: TGTGCCAGCAGCCCCTGGACTAATAAGGGGACCCAGTACTTC.

The V call is TRBV30, the J call TRBJ2-3; D possibly uses TRBD1 or TRBD2 (5 bases each). The CDR3 length is 13 residues. Germline V gene sequence: CDR1 GTSNPN, CDR2 SVGIG (reference sequence). V lost 7 bases to trimming and J lost 0 bases, with 11 bases between them. CDR3 region: CASGRSSTDTQYF. Written as DNA, the CDR3 is TGTGCCTCGGGGCGGAGTAGCACAGATACGCAGTATTTT.

The chain joins TRBV30 to TRBJ1-2; D is undetermined. This CDR3 contains 12 residues. Per germline, CDR1 GTSNPN and CDR2 SVGIG (reference sequence). Between the trimmed V and J ends, which lost 1 base and 8 bases, there was a span of 11 bases. The CDR3 DNA reads TGTGCCTGGAGTGGGCAGGCGGGGGGCTACACCTTC. This gives the protein CAWSGQAGGYTF.

This chain uses TRBV5-6 with TRBJ1-1, with D possibly matching TRBD1 (6 bases). Trimming left V 5 bases short and J 0 bases short, with 11 bases between. The CDR3 runs 14 residues. Germline CDR1 is SGHDT and CDR2 is YYEEEE. The CDR3 is CASRGQGMNTEAFF. CDR3 nucleotide sequence: TGTGCCAGCAGGGGCCAGGGGATGAACACTGAAGCTTTCTTT.

A few counts support this clone. The genes are TRBV19 and TRBJ1-5; 10 bases fit TRBD1. This CDR3 has 12 amino acids. The germline V gene encodes CDR1 LNHDA and CDR2 SQIVND (reference sequence). Trimming at V came to 10 bases and at J to 6 bases, leaving 3 bases not matched to a gene. CDR3 DNA sequence: TGTGCCACGGACAGGGGGACTCAGCCCCAGCATTTT. Its protein product is CATDRGTQPQHF.

The chain has TRBV2 and TRBJ2-7; 7 bases map to TRBD1. The CDR3 covers 12 residues. The germline V gene has CDR1 SNHLY and CDR2 FYNNEI. The V gene end was trimmed by 6 bases and the J gene end by 4 bases; junction bases not matched to a gene: 3. The CDR3 DNA reads TGTGCCAGCAGAGGGGGCGGATACGAGCAGTACTTC. Residues: CASRGGGYEQYF.

As to this clone: An end of the junction differs from the germline gene, which may be a read error. The V call is TRBV5-6, the J call TRBJ2-7; 9 bases are a match to TRBD2. Germline CDR1 SGHDT, CDR2 YYEEEE. The CDR3 covers 15 residues. CDR3 loop: CASRLETSGPYEQYF. In nucleotides, the CDR3 is TGTGCCAGCAGATTGGAGACTAGCGGCCCCTACGAGCAGTACTTC.

The chain links TRBV28 to TRBJ1-1, with 10 nucleotides matching TRBD1. Germline V gene data show CDR1 as MDHEN and CDR2 as SYDVKM. CDR3 size: 15 residues. V was clipped by 4 bases and J by 5 bases; unmatched bases: 7. For the CDR3, the DNA is TGTGCCAGCAGTTCCCAGGACAGGGGGAGAACTGAAGCTTTCTTT. This sequence encodes CASSSQDRGRTEAFF.

The J gene is TRBJ1-1, the V gene TRBV6-1; D is possibly TRBD1 (5 bases). Germline CDR1 and CDR2: MNHNS and SASEGT. Trimming took off 2 bases at V and 13 bases at J, with 23 bases between the two ends. The CDR3 contains 15 residues. The chain's CDR3 is CASSEPREGDLGDFF. CDR3 sequence (DNA): TGTGCCAGCAGTGAACCCAGGGAGGGAGACTTGGGGGATTTCTTT.

The chain joins TRBV11-3 to TRBJ2-1; the match to TRBD1 covers 11 bases. After removal of 2 bases from V and 6 bases from J, the junction contained 3 bases not matched to a gene. The CDR3 spans 15 residues. From germline, CDR1 is SGHNT and CDR2 YENEEA. CDR3 nucleotide sequence: TGTGCCAGCAGCTTAAAGGGGACAGGGGGCAATGAGCAGTTCTTC. The encoded protein is CASSLKGTGGNEQFF.

This rearrangement joins TRBV5-1 to TRBJ1-3, with D maybe TRBD1 (6 bases). V gave up 1 base and J gave up 2 bases, with 10 bases separating them. In germline, CDR1 is SGHRS, CDR2 YFSETQ. The CDR3 is 15 amino acids. The CDR3: CASSLTGQAGNTIYF. The CDR3 DNA reads as TGCGCCAGCAGCTTGACAGGGCAGGCTGGAAACACCATATATTTT.

The chain links TRBV7-9 to TRBJ1-2, with D unresolved. V dropped 5 bases and J dropped 5 bases, with 6 bases sitting between them. The CDR3 sequence is 11 residues long. From germline, CDR1 is SEHNR and CDR2 FQNEAQ (reference sequence). CDR3 residues: CASSNGYGYTF. As DNA, the CDR3 is TGTGCCAGCAGCAACGGGTATGGCTACACCTTC.

This clone was detected a few times. This chain uses TRBV4-1 with TRBJ2-2; the D gene is possibly TRBD1 (5 bases). CDR3 size: 16 residues. Germline V gene data show CDR1 as MGHRA and CDR2 as YSYEKL. V was clipped by 5 bases and J by 0 bases, with 13 bases between them. The CDR3 protein is CASSNQGSANTGELFF. Written as DNA, the CDR3 is TGCGCCAGCAGCAATCAGGGTTCCGCGAACACCGGGGAGCTGTTTTTT.

The V gene is TRBV19, the J gene TRBJ2-1, with 7 bases matching TRBD2. The CDR3 has 15 amino acids. V gave up 5 bases and J gave up 6 bases; unmatched junction bases: 10. CDR1 is LNHDA and CDR2 is SQIVND in the germline V gene (reference sequence). CDR3: CASSLLAELTNEQFF. DNA of the CDR3: TGTGCCAGTAGTCTTCTAGCGGAATTGACCAATGAGCAGTTCTTC.

The V and J genes are TRBV5-8 and TRBJ1-3, with D possibly being TRBD1 (5 bases). The CDR3 length is 13 residues. The germline V and J ends were trimmed by 2 bases and 2 bases, with 5 bases remaining between them. The germline CDR1 and CDR2 sequences are SGHTS and YDEGEE. In nucleotides, the CDR3 is TGTGCCAGCAGCTTCAGGGCTGGAAACACCATATATTTT. Protein sequence: CASSFRAGNTIYF. Supplemented by reference TRBV5-8 and TRBJ1-3, the full variable domain reads EAGVTQSPTHLIKTRGQQATLRCSPISGHTSVYWYQQALGLGLQFLLWYDEGEERNRGNFPPRFSGRQFPNYSSELNVNALELEDSALYLCASSFRAGNTIYFGEGSWLTVV.

The chain has TRBV5-5 and TRBJ2-5; D gene uncertain. Germline loops: CDR1 SGHKS, CDR2 YYEKEE (reference sequence). Trimming took off 0 bases at V and 5 bases at J, with 11 bases between the two ends. The CDR3 runs to 14 residues. The CDR3 DNA reads TGTGCCAGCAGCTTGGCCGGTTACGGGGAGACCCAGTACTTC. Translating gives CASSLAGYGETQYF.